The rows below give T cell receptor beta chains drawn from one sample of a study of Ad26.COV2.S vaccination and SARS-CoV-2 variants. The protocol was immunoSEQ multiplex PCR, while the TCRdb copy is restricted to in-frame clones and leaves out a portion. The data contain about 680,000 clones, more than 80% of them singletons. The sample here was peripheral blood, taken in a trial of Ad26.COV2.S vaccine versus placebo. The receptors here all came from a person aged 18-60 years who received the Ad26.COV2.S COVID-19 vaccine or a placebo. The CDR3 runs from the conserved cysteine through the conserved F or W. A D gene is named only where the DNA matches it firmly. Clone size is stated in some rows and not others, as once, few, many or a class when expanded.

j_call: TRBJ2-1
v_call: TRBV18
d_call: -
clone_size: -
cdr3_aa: CASSILGGSYNEQFF
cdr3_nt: TGTGCCAGCTCAATTCTAGGGGGAAGCTACAATGAGCAGTTCTTC

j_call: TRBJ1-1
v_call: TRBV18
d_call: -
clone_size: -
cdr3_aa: CASSPSRDTEAFF
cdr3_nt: TGTGCCAGCTCACCCAGCCGGGACACTGAAGCTTTCTTT

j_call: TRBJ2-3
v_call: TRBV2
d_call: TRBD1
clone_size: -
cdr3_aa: CASSGQGSTDTQYF
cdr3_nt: TGTGCCAGCAGTGGACAGGGTTCCACAGATACGCAGTATTTT

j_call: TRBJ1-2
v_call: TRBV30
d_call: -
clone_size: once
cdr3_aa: CAWSRDTSFYGYTF
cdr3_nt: TGTGCCTGGAGTCGGGACACTTCATTCTATGGCTACACCTTC

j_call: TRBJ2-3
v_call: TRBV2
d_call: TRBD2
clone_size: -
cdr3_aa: CASRQTSGGFTFTDTQYF
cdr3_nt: TGTGCCAGCAGACAAACTAGCGGGGGGTTCACCTTCACAGATACGCAGTATTTT

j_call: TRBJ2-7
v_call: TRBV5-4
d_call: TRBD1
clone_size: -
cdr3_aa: CASSLGDRTYEQYF
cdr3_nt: TGTGCCAGCAGCTTGGGGGACAGAACCTACGAGCAGTACTTC

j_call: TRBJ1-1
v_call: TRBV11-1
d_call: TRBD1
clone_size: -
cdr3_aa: CASSLGQGWYTEAFF
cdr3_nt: TGTGCCAGCAGCTTAGGACAGGGCTGGTACACTGAAGCTTTCTTT

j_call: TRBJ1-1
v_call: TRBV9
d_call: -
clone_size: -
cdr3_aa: CASSAEEGTEAFF
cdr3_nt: TGTGCCAGCAGCGCCGAGGAGGGGACTGAAGCTTTCTTT

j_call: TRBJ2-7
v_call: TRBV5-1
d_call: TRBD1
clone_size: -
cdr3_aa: CASSSRDRGDEQYF
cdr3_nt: TGCGCCAGCAGCTCCCGGGACAGGGGCGACGAGCAGTACTTC

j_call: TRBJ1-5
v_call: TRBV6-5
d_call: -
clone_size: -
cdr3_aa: CASSYERYNQPQHF
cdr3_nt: TGTGCCAGCAGTTACGAACGGTATAATCAGCCCCAGCATTTT

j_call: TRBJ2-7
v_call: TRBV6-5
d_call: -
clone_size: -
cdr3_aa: CASSYKGEHEQYF
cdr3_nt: TGTGCCAGCAGTTACAAGGGGGAACACGAGCAGTACTTC

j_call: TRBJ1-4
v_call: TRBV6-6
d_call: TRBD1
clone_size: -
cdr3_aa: CAVRDRLHTTNEKLFF
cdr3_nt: TGTGCCGTCCGGGACAGGCTACATACAACTAATGAAAAACTGTTTTTT

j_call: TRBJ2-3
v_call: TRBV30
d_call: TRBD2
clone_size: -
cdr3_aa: CAWSVARTSGSTDTQYF
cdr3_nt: TGTGCCTGGAGTGTAGCCCGGACTAGCGGGAGCACAGATACGCAGTATTTT

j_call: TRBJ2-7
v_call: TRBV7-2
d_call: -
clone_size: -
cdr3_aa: CASSLGGPTVYEQYF
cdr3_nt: TGTGCCAGCAGCTTAGGGGGGCCGACCGTTTACGAGCAGTACTTC

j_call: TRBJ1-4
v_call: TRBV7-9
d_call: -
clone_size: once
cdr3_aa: CASSLQPGRVEKLFF
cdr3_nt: TGTGCCAGCAGCTTACAACCGGGACGGGTCGAAAAACTGTTTTTT

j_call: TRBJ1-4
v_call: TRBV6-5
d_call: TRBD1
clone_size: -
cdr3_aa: CASSSGQGAEKLFF
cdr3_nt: TGTGCCAGCAGCTCGGGACAGGGGGCTGAAAAACTGTTTTTT